The rows below give T cell receptor beta chains drawn from one sample of a study of blood T cell repertoires in COVID-19. The method was immunoSEQ multiplex PCR; TCRdb's version includes in-frame clones alone and lacks a portion of them. The data hold roughly 70,000 clones, with around nine tenths observed a single time. The sequenced sample was peripheral blood. The receptor set was obtained from a man aged 65 to 85 with acute or convalescent COVID-19. Both conserved end residues are part of each CDR3. The D gene is left open where the match is weak. Clone sizes are given selectively: once, few, many, or a class where the clone is expanded.

TRBJ1-2 once TRBV6-2/TRBV6-3 TRBD1 CASSYRGTVSGYTF TGTGCCAGCAGTTACCGCGGGACAGTCTCTGGCTACACCTTC
TRBJ2-1 few TRBV27 - CASSLTGSSYNEQFF TGTGCCAGCAGTTTAACGGGGAGCTCCTACAATGAGCAGTTCTTC
TRBJ2-2 once TRBV7-3 TRBD1 CASSPPGTGGTGELFF TGTGCCAGCAGCCCCCCCGGGACAGGGGGCACCGGGGAGCTGTTTTTT
TRBJ1-2 - TRBV14 - CASSQAIGENYGYTF TGTGCCAGCAGCCAAGCGATTGGGGAGAACTATGGCTACACCTTC
TRBJ1-1 - TRBV9 TRBD1 CASSVEGAANTEAFF TGTGCCAGCAGCGTAGAGGGGGCGGCGAACACTGAAGCTTTCTTT
TRBJ2-5 - TRBV19 TRBD1 CASSIQGASIGKETQYF TGTGCCAGTAGTATCCAGGGGGCTAGCATCGGTAAAGAGACCCAGTACTTC
TRBJ2-2 - TRBV7-2 TRBD2 CASSFRTSRGTGELFF TGTGCCAGCAGCTTCAGGACTAGCAGAGGGACCGGGGAGCTGTTTTTT
TRBJ2-7 - TRBV7-8 - CASSLGGSLSEQYF TGTGCCAGCAGCTTAGGGGGCAGTCTGAGCGAGCAGTACTTC
TRBJ2-6 - TRBV7-8 TRBD1 CASSMLGRGRSGANVLTF TGTGCCAGCAGCATGTTGGGCAGGGGGCGGTCTGGGGCCAACGTCCTGACTTTC
TRBJ2-2 - TRBV30 - CAQEGTGELFF TGTGCCCAGGAGGGCACCGGGGAGCTGTTTTTT
TRBJ2-2 - TRBV28 TRBD1 CASSLNRGTTGELFF TGTGCCAGCAGTCTCAACAGGGGAACGACCGGGGAGCTGTTTTTT
TRBJ1-6 - TRBV7-8 TRBD1 CAPHGTGGKGSYNSPLHF TGTGCCCCCCACGGGACAGGGGGGAAAGGGTCCTATAATTCACCCCTCCACTTT
TRBJ2-1 - TRBV7-6 TRBD2 CASSPRERGWNNEQFF TGTGCCAGCAGCCCACGTGAGCGGGGGTGGAACAATGAGCAGTTCTTC
TRBJ1-2 - TRBV19 - CASSGRTKGLYGYTF TGTGCCAGTAGTGGCCGGACAAAAGGGCTCTATGGCTACACCTTC
TRBJ1-5 few TRBV19 - CASTGQAHQPQHF TGTGCCAGTACGGGACAAGCCCATCAGCCCCAGCATTTT
TRBJ1-1 - TRBV9 - CASSVAQNTEAFF TGTGCCAGCAGCGTAGCCCAGAACACTGAAGCTTTCTTT
TRBJ2-1 few TRBV7-6 - CASSYGPNNEQFF TGTGCCAGCAGCTATGGGCCAAACAATGAGCAGTTCTTC
TRBJ2-3 - TRBV24-1 TRBD2 CATSETSFDTQYF TGTGCCACCAGTGAGACTAGCTTTGATACGCAGTATTTT
TRBJ2-3 - TRBV21-1 - CASKRATDTQYF TGTGCCAGCAAGAGGGCCACAGATACGCAGTATTTT
TRBJ1-1 - TRBV6-5 - CASSDEGVSNTEAFF TGTGCCAGCAGCGATGAGGGGGTAAGCAACACTGAAGCTTTCTTT
TRBJ1-6 - TRBV2 - CASSEHQGSHNSPLHF TGTGCCAGCAGTGAGCATCAGGGGTCCCATAATTCACCCCTCCACTTT
TRBJ2-2 once TRBV6-5 - CVPGSTGELFF TGTGTCCCAGGAAGTACCGGGGAGCTGTTTTTT
TRBJ1-6 - TRBV28 TRBD1 CASSLWTGRSSPLHF TGTGCCAGCAGTTTATGGACAGGGAGGAGTTCACCCCTCCACTTT
TRBJ1-5 - TRBV7-2 - CASSLGPTALQPQHF TGTGCCAGCAGCTTAGGCCCGACAGCATTACAGCCCCAGCATTTT
TRBJ2-7 - TRBV14 TRBD1 CASSQGQGAYEQYF TGTGCCAGCAGCCAGGGCCAGGGGGCTTACGAGCAGTACTTC
TRBJ2-2 - TRBV7-9 - CASSSPGVQDGELFF TGTGCCAGCAGCTCCCCAGGGGTCCAAGACGGGGAGCTGTTTTTT
TRBJ1-6 - TRBV19 TRBD1 CASSSQGARSPLHF TGTGCCAGTAGTAGTCAGGGGGCACGGTCACCCCTCCACTTT
TRBJ2-5 - TRBV5-1 TRBD2 CASSPPGGGTQYF TGCGCCAGCAGCCCTCCGGGAGGGGGGACCCAGTACTTC
TRBJ2-1 - TRBV11-2 - CASSLSPPSNEQFF TGTGCCAGCAGCTTAAGTCCCCCCAGTAATGAGCAGTTCTTC
TRBJ2-7 - TRBV13 TRBD2 CASSLGLIMASGDAYEQYF TGTGCCAGCAGCTTAGGCCTAATTATGGCTAGCGGGGATGCCTACGAGCAGTACTTC
TRBJ2-1 - TRBV11-2 TRBD2 CASSLTSGGAGEQFF TGTGCCAGCAGTTTGACTAGCGGGGGGGCCGGTGAGCAGTTCTTC
TRBJ2-5 - TRBV5-4 TRBD1 CASRTGALEETQYF TGTGCCAGCAGGACAGGGGCTTTAGAAGAGACCCAGTACTTC
TRBJ2-5 - TRBV28 TRBD1 CASSLEGATYQETQYF TGTGCCAGCAGTTTAGAGGGGGCGACATACCAAGAGACCCAGTACTTC
TRBJ2-2 - TRBV7-9 TRBD1 CASSLGQGVGGELFF TGTGCCAGCAGCCTTGGACAGGGGGTAGGCGGGGAGCTGTTTTTT
TRBJ2-3 - TRBV4-2 TRBD2 CASSQGTSGGQATQYF TGTGCCAGCAGCCAAGGGACTAGCGGGGGCCAGGCTACGCAGTATTTT
TRBJ2-3 - TRBV9 - CASSVDQLSTDTQYF TGTGCCAGCAGCGTAGATCAGTTAAGCACAGATACGCAGTATTTT
TRBJ1-4 - TRBV2 TRBD1 CASGRTGTTNEKLFF TGTGCCAGCGGACGGACAGGGACAACTAATGAAAAACTGTTTTTT
TRBJ2-1 few TRBV14 - CASSLTGPTYNEQFF TGTGCCAGCAGCCTGACAGGCCCAACCTACAATGAGCAGTTCTTC
TRBJ2-5 once TRBV5-6 - CASRQGTEETQYF TGTGCCAGCAGACAGGGGACTGAAGAGACCCAGTACTTC
TRBJ1-4 - TRBV4-1 - CASSQGAPGDNEKLFF TGCGCCAGCAGCCAGGGGGCCCCTGGGGATAATGAAAAACTGTTTTTT
TRBJ1-3 once TRBV11-2 - CASSLVPGSGNTIYF TGTGCCAGCAGCTTAGTGCCCGGCTCTGGAAACACCATATATTTT
TRBJ1-3 - TRBV18 - CASSRKGLINGNTIYF TGTGCCAGCTCACGGAAGGGGCTGATTAATGGAAACACCATATATTTT